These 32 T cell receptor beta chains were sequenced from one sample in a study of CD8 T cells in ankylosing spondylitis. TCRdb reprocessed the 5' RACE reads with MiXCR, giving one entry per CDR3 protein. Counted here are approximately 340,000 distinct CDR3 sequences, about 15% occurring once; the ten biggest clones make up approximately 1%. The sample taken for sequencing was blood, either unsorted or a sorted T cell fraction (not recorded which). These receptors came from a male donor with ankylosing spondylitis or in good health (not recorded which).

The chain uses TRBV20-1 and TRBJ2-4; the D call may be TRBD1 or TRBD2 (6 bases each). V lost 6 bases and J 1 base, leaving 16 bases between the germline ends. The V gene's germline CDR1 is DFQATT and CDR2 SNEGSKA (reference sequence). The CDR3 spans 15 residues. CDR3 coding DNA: TGCAGTGCCGAGGGGGAGGTGAGCGCCAAAAACATTCAGTACTTC. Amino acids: CSAEGEVSAKNIQYF.

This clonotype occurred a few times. The CDR3, as DNA: TGCGCCAGCAGCTTGACAGGGAGCGCCGGGGAGCTGTTTTTT. It encodes CASSLTGSAGELFF. This rearrangement joins TRBV5-1 to TRBJ2-2; tentative D call: TRBD1 (6 bases). Deletions cut 1 base from V and 6 bases from J, with 10 bases between. The CDR3 runs to 14 residues. Per the germline V gene, CDR1 is SGHRS and CDR2 is YFSETQ.

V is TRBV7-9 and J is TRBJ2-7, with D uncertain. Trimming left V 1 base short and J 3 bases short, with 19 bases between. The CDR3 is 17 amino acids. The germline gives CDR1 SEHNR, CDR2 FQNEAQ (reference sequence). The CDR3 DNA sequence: TGTGCCAGCAGCTTAGGATCACTCAGACTGGACCGCTACGAGCAGTACTTC. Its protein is CASSLGSLRLDRYEQYF.

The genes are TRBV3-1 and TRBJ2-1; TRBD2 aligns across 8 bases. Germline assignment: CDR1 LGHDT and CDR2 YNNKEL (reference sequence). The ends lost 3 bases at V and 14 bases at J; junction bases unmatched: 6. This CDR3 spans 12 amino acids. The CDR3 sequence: CASSQSGTREFF. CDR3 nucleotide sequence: TGTGCCAGCAGCCAGTCCGGGACTAGAGAGTTCTTC.

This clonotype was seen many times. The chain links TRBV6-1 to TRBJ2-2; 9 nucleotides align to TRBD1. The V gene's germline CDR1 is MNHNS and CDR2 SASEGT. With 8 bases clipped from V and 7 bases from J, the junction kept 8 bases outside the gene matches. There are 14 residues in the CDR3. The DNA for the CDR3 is TGTGCCAGCGTCCGGGACAGGGAAAACGGGGAGCTGTTTTTT. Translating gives CASVRDRENGELFF.

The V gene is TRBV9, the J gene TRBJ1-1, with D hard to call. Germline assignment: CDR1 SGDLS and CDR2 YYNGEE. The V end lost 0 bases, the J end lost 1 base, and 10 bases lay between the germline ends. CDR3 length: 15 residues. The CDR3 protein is CASSVEPTTNTEAFF. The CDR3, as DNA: TGTGCCAGCAGCGTAGAACCCACCACGAACACTGAAGCTTTCTTT.

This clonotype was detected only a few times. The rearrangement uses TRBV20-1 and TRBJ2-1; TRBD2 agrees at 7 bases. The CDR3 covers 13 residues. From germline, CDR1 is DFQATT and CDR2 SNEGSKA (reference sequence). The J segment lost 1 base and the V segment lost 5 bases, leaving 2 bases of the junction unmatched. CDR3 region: CSALAESYNEQFF. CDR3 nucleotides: TGCAGTGCTCTAGCGGAGTCCTACAATGAGCAGTTCTTC.

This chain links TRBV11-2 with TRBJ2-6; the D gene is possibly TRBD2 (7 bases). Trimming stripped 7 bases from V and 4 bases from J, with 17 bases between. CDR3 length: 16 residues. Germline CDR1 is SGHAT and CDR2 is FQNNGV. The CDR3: CASTRRGAGGANVLTF. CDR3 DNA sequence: TGTGCCAGCACACGCCGGGGGGCGGGAGGGGCCAACGTCCTGACTTTC.

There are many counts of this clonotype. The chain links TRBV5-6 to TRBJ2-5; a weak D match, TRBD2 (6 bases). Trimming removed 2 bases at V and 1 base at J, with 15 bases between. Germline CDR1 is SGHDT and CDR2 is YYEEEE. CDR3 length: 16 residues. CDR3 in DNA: TGTGCCAGCAGCTTTTTTTTAGCGGACACCCAAGAGACCCAGTACTTC. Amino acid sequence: CASSFFLADTQETQYF.

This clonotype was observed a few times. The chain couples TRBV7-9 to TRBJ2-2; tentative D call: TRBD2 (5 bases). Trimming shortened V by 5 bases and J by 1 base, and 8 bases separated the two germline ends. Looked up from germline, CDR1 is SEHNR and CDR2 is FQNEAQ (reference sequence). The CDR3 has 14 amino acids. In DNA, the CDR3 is TGTGCCAGCAGCGATGGACTGAACACCGGGGAGCTGTTTTTT. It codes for CASSDGLNTGELFF.

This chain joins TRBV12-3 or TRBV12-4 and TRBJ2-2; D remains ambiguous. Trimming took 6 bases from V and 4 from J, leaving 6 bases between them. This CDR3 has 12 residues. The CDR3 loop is CASRVATGELFF. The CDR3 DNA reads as TGTGCCAGCAGGGTAGCCACCGGGGAGCTGTTTTTT.

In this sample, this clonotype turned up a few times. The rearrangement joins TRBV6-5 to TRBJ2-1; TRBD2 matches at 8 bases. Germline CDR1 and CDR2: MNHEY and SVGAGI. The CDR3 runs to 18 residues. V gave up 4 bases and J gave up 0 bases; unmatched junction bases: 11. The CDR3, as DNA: TGTGCCAGCAGTTCCAGCACACGGGAGGGCCCCTCCTACAATGAGCAGTTCTTC. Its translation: CASSSSTREGPSYNEQFF.

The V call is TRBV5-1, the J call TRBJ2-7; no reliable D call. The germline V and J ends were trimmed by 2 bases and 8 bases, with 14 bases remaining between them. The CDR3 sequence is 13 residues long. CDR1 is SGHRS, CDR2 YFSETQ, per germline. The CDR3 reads CASSFDLENKQYF. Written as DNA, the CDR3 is TGCGCCAGCAGCTTTGATCTAGAAAATAAGCAGTACTTC.

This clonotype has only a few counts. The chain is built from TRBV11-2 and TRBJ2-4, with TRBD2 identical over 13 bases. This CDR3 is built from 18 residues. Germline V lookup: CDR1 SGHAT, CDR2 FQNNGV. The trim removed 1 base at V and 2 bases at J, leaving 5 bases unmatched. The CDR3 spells CASSLGLAGGRSKNIQYF. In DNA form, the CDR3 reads TGTGCCAGCAGCTTAGGACTAGCGGGAGGTAGATCCAAAAACATTCAGTACTTC.

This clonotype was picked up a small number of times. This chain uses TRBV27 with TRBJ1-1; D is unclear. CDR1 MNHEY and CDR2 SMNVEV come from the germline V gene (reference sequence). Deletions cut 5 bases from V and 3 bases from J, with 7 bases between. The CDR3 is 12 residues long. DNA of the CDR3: TGTGCCAGCAGTAACATGGACACTGAAGCTTTCTTT. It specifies CASSNMDTEAFF.

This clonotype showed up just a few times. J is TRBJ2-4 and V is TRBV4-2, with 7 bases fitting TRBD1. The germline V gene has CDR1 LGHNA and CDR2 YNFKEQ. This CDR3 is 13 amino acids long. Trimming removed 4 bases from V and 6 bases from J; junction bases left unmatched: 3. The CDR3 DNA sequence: TGTGCCAGCAGCCTCGACAGGGCAAACATTCAGTACTTC. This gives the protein CASSLDRANIQYF.

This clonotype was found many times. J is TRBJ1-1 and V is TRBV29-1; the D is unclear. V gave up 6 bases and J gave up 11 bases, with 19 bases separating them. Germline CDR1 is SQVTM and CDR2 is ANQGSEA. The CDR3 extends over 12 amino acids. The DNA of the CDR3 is TGCAGCGTATCCCTAGCCAACACTGGGGCTTTCTTT. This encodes CSVSLANTGAFF.

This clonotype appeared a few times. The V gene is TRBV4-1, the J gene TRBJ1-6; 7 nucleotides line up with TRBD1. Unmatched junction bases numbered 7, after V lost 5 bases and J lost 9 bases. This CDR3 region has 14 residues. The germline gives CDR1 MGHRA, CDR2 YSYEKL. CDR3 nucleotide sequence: TGCGCCAGCAGCGACAGGGAGCAGTTTTCACCCCTCCACTTT. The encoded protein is CASSDREQFSPLHF.

This CDR3 is CASKKTGGASTYEQYF. CDR3 DNA: TGTGCCAGCAAGAAAACAGGCGGTGCGAGTACCTACGAGCAGTACTTC. The chain carries TRBV27 and TRBJ2-7; D might be TRBD1 (5 bases). Deletions cut 7 bases from V and 2 bases from J, with 21 bases between. Germline V lookup: CDR1 MNHEY, CDR2 SMNVEV (reference sequence). This CDR3 region has 16 residues.

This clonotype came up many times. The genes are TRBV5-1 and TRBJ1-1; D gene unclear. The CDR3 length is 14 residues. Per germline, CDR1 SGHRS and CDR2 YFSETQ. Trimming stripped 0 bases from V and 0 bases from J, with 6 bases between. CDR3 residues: CASSLGAVNTEAFF. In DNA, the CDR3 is TGCGCCAGCAGCTTGGGGGCGGTGAACACTGAAGCTTTCTTT.

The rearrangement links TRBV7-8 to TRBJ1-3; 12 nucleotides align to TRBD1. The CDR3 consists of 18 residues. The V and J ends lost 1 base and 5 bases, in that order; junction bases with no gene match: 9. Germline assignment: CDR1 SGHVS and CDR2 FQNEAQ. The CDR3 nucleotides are TGTGCCAGCAGCTTAGTAAAGGGGGACAGGGGGCAAAGAAACACCATATATTTT. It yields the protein CASSLVKGDRGQRNTIYF. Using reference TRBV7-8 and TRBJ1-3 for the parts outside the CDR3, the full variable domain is GAGVSQSPRYKVAKRGQDVALRCDPISGHVSLFWYQQALGQGPEFLTYFQNEAQLDKSGLPSDRFFAERPEGSVSTLKIQRTQQEDSAVYLCASSLVKGDRGQRNTIYFGEGSWLTVV.

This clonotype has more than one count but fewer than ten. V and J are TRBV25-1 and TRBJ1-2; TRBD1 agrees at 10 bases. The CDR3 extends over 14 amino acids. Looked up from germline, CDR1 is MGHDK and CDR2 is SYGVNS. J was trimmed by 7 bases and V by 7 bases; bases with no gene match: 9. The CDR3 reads CASTSDRGGRGYTF. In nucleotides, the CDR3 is TGTGCCAGCACGTCGGACAGGGGGGGACGTGGCTACACCTTC.

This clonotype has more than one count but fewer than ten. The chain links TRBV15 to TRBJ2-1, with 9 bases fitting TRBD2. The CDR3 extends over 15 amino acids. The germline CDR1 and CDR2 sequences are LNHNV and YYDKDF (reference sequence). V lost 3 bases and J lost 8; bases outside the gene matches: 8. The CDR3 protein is CATSRISGGGDEQFF. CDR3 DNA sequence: TGTGCCACCAGCAGGATTAGCGGGGGTGGAGATGAGCAGTTCTTC.

This CDR3 reads CASSPNIKSLSNQPQHF. The CDR3 region has the DNA TGTGCCAGCAGTCCCAACATCAAGTCCCTTAGCAATCAGCCCCAGCATTTT. J is TRBJ1-5 and V is TRBV6-2 or TRBV6-3; no clear D. Germline V gives CDR1 MNHEY, CDR2 SVGEGT. The CDR3 spans 17 residues. Trimming took 5 bases from V and 0 from J, leaving 17 bases between them.

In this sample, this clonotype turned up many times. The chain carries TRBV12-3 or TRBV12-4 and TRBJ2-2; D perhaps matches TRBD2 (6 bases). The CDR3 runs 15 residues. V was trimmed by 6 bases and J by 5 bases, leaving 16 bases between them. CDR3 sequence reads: CASSRRLGITGELFF. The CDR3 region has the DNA TGTGCCAGCAGCCGGAGACTAGGAATTACCGGGGAGCTGTTTTTT.

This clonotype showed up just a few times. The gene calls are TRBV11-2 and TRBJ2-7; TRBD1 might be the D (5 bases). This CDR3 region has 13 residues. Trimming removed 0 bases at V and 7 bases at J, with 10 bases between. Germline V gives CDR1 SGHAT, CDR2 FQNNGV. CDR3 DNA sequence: TGTGCCAGCAGCTTAGAATGGGGCCGGGAGCAGTACTTC. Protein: CASSLEWGREQYF.

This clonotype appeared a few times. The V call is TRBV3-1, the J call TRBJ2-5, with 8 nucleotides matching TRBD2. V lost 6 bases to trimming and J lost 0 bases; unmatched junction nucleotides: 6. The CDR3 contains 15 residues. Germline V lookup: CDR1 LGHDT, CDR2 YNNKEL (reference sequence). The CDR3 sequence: CASRGSGGYQETQYF. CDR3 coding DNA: TGTGCCAGCAGGGGAAGCGGGGGTTACCAAGAGACCCAGTACTTC.

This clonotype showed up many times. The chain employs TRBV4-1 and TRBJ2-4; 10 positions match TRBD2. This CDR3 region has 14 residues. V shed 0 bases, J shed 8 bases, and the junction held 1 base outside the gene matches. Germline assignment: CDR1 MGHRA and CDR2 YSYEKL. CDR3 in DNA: TGCGCCAGCAGCCAAGATGGGACTAGCGACATTCAGTACTTC. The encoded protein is CASSQDGTSDIQYF.

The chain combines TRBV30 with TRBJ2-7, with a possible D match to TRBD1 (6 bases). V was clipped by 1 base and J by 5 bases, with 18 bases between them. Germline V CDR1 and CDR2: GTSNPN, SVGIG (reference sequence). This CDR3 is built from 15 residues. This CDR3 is CAWSAGDLPPNEQYF. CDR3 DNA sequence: TGTGCCTGGAGTGCAGGGGACCTACCCCCCAACGAGCAGTACTTC.

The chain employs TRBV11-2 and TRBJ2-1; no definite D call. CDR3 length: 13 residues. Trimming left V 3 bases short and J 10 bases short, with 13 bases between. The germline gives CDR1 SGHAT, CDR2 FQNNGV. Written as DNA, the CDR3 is TGTGCCAGCAGCTTTCAAAGTCGGGTCGAGCAGTTCTTC. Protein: CASSFQSRVEQFF.

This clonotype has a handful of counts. The DNA of the CDR3 is TGTGCCAGCAGAACCCAAAATTCACCCCTCCACTTT. Its protein is CASRTQNSPLHF. The genes are TRBV12-3 or TRBV12-4 and TRBJ1-6; D is ambiguous. Deletions cut 6 bases from V and 7 bases from J, with 7 bases between. This CDR3 has 12 amino acids.

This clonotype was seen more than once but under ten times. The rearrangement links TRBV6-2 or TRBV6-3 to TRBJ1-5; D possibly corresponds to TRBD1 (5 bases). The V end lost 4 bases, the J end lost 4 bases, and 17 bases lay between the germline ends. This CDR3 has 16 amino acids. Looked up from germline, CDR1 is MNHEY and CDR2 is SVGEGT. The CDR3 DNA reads TGTGCCAGCAGTTTACCCAGGGCTCCCAGGAATCAGCCCCAGCATTTT. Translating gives CASSLPRAPRNQPQHF.